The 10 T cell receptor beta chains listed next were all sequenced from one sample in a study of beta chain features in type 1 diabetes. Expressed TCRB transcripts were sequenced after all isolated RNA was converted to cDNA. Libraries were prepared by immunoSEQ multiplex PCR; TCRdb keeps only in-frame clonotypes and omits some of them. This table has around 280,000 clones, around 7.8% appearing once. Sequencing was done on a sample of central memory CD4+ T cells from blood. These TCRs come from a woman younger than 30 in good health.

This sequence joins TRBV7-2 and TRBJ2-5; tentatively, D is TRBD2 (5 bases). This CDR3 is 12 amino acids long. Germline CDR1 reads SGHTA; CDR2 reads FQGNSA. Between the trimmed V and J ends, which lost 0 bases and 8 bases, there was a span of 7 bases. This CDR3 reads CASSLASGTQYF. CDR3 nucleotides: TGTGCCAGCAGCTTAGCCTCGGGAACCCAGTACTTC.

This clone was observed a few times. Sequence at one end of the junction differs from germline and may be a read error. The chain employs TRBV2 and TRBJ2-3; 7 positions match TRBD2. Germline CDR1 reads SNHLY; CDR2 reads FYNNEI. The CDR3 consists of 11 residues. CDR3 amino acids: CASSAGGSGGF. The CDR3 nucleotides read TGTGCCAGCAGTGCGGGGGGTAGCGGAGGGTTT. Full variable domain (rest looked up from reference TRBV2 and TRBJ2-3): EPEVTQTPSHQVTQMGQEVILRCVPISNHLYFYWYRQILGQKVEFLVSFYNNEISEKSEIFDDQFSVERPDGSNFTLKIRSTKLEDSAMYFCASSAGGSGGFGPGTRLTVL.

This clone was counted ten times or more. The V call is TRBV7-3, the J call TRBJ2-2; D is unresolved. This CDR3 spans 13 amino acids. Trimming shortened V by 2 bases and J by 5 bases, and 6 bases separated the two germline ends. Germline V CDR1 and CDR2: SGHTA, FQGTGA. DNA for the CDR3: TGTGCCAGCAGCTTAGCGGTAACCGGGGAGCTGTTTTTT. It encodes CASSLAVTGELFF.

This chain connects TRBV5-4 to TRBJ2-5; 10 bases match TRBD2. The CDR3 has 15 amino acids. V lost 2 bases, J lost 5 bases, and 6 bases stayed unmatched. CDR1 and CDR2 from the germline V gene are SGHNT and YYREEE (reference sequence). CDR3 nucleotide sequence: TGTGCCAGCAGCTTTGGCAGTAGCGGGGGGGAGACCCAGTACTTC. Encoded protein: CASSFGSSGGETQYF.

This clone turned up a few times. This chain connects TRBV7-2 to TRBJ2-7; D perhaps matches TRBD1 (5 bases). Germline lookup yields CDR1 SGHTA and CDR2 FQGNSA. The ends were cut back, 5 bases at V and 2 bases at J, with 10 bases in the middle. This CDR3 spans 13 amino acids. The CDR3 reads CASSAHRTYEQYV. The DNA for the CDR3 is TGTGCCAGCAGCGCTCACAGGACCTACGAGCAGTACGTC.

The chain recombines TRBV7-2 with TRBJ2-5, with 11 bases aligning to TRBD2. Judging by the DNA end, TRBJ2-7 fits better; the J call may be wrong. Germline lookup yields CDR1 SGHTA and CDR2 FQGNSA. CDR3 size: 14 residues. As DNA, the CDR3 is TGTGCCAGCAGCACCTCTAGCGGGGGGTACGAGCAGTACTTC. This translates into CASSTSSGGYEQYF.

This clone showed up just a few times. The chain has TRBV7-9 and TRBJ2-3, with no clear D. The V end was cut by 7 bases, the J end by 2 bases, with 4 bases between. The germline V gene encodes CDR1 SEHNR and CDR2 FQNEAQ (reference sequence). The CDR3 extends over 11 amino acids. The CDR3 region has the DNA TGTGCCAGCAACCCCACAGATACGCAGTATTTT. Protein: CASNPTDTQYF.

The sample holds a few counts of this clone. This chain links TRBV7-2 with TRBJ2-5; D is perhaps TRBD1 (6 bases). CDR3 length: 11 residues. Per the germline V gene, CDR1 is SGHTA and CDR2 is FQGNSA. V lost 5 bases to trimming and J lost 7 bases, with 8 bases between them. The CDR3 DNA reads TGTGCCAGCAGCCAAGGGGGGACCCAGTACTTC. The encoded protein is CASSQGGTQYF.

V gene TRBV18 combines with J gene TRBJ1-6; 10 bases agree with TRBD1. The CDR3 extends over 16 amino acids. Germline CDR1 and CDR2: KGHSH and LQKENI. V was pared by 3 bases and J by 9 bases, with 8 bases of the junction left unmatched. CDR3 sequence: CASSPETGQGRSPLHF. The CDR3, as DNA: TGTGCCAGCTCACCGGAAACGGGACAGGGGCGTTCACCCCTCCACTTT.

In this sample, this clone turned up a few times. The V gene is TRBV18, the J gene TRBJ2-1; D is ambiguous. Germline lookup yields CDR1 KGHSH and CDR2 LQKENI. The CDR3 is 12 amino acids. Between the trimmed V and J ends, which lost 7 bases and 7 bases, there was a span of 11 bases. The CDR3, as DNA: TGTGCCAGCTTGGTACGCCCTAATGAGCAGTTCTTC. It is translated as CASLVRPNEQFF.